The present TCR beta chain was sequenced within a study of blood T cell repertoires in COVID-19. Across the whole study: The cDNA or gDNA used as material had been derived from T cells, B-cell-depleted T cells, or PBMCs.

The CDR3 has 15 amino acids. The V end lost 1 base, the J end lost 2 bases, and 11 bases lay between the germline ends. Germline V CDR1 and CDR2: SGHTA, FQGNSA. How the authors handled the data: Quantification of nucleated cells was approximated via reference gene primer amplification. Clones were sequenced by immunoSEQ multiplex PCR, and TCRdb holds only the in-frame ones, with some missing. That table is the source of V, J and clone size, and D and trimming were worked out from the DNA. The repertoire holds roughly 81,000 clones, with about 89% as singletons. This TCR was sampled from a man in his 70s with active or convalescent COVID-19. The V call is TRBV7-2, the J call TRBJ1-2; maybe TRBD1 (5 bases). The sequenced material came from peripheral blood. The DNA for the CDR3 is TGTGCCAGCAGCTTAGGTAGCAGGGTGAACTATGGCTACACCTTC. Its protein is CASSLGSRVNYGYTF. The variable domain in full, completed from reference TRBV7-2 and TRBJ1-2, reads GAGVSQSPSNKVTEKGKDVELRCDPISGHTALYWYRQSLGQGLEFLIYFQGNSAPDKSGLPSDRFSAERTGGSVSTLTIQRTQQEDSAVYLCASSLGSRVNYGYTFGSGTRLTVV.